The 2 T cell receptor beta chains reported below all come from one sample, sequenced in a study of shared clonotypes between healthy human individuals. Naive CD8 cells lacked CD45RO and underwent positive selection for CCR7, leaving out terminally differentiated effector memory CD45RA+ cells. Libraries were prepared by immunoSEQ multiplex PCR; TCRdb keeps only in-frame clonotypes and omits some of them. Of about 2.1 million clones listed, roughly 91% are singletons. The sequenced sample was naive CD8+ T cells from PBMCs. These receptors all come from a man aged 18-30 years in good health. Some clones in this sample may be carry-over from other donors' samples.

The chain combines TRBV5-6 with TRBJ2-5, with D uncertain. This CDR3 is 17 amino acids long. The V and J ends lost 1 base and 0 bases respectively, with 16 bases between them. Germline values: CDR1 SGHDT, CDR2 YYEEEE. Written as DNA, the CDR3 is TGTGCCAGCAGCTTGACGGATGGGTTTGGGGACCAAGAGACCCAGTACTTC. Encoded protein: CASSLTDGFGDQETQYF.

This clone has a single count. The J gene is TRBJ2-2, the V gene TRBV5-1, with D perhaps matching TRBD1 (5 bases). Germline-derived CDR1 and CDR2 are SGHRS and YFSETQ. CDR3 length: 15 amino acids. Between the trimmed V and J ends, which lost 4 bases and 6 bases, there was a span of 16 bases. For the CDR3, the DNA is TGCGCCAGCAGCAGGAAGGGGTTAGAGCCCGGGGAGCTGTTTTTT. This translates into CASSRKGLEPGELFF.